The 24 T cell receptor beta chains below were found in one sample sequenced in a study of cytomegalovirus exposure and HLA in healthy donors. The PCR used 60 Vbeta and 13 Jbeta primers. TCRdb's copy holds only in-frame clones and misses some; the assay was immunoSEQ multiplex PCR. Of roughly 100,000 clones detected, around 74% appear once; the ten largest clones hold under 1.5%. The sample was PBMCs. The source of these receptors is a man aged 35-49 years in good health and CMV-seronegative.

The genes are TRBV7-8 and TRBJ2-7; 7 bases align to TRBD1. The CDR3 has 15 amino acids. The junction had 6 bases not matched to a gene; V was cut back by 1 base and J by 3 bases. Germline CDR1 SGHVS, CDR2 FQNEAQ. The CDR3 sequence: CASSLVPGTDYEQYF. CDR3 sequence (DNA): TGTGCCAGCAGCTTAGTCCCCGGGACAGACTACGAGCAGTACTTC.

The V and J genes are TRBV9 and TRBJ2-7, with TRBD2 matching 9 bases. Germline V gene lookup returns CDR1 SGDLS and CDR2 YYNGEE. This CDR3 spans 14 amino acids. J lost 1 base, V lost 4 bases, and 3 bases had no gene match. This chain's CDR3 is CASSRRGGSYEQYF. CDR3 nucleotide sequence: TGTGCCAGCAGCCGGCGGGGGGGGTCCTACGAGCAGTACTTC. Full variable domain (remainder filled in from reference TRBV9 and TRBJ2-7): DSGVTQTPKHLITATGQRVTLRCSPRSGDLSVYWYQQSLDQGLQFLIQYYNGEERAKGNILERFSAQQFPDLHSELNLSSLELGDSALYFCASSRRGGSYEQYFGPGTRLTVT.

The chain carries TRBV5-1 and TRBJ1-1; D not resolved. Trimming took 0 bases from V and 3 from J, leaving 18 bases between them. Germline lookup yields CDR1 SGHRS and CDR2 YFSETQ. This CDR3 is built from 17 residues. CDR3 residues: CASSLGPLPSGDTEAFF. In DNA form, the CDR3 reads TGCGCCAGCAGCTTGGGCCCCCTGCCCTCGGGAGACACTGAAGCTTTCTTT.

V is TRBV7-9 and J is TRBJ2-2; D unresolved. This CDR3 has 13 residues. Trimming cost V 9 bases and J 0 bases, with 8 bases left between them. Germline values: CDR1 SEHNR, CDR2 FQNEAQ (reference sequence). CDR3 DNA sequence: TGTGCCAGTCCCACTACGAACACCGGGGAGCTGTTTTTT. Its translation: CASPTTNTGELFF.

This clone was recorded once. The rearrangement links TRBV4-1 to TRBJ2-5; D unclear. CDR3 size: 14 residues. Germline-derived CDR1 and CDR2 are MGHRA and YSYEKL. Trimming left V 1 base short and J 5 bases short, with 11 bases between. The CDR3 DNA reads TGCGCCAGCAGCCAAGCCCCGATACGGGAGACCCAGTACTTC. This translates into CASSQAPIRETQYF.

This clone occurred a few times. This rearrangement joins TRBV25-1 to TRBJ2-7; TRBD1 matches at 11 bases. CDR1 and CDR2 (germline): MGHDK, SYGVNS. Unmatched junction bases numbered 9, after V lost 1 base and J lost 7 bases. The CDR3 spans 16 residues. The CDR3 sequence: CASSELGTGGILEQYF. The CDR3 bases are TGTGCCAGCAGTGAATTGGGGACAGGGGGGATCTTGGAGCAGTACTTC.

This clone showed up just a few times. CDR3 protein: CASSPDGRSTDTQYF. The CDR3, as DNA: TGTGCCAGCAGCCCGGATGGCAGGAGCACAGATACGCAGTATTTT. This sequence joins TRBV11-2 and TRBJ2-3, with D hard to call. CDR3 length equals 15 residues. V lost 5 bases and J 0 bases, leaving 12 bases between the germline ends. Germline CDR1 reads SGHAT; CDR2 reads FQNNGV.

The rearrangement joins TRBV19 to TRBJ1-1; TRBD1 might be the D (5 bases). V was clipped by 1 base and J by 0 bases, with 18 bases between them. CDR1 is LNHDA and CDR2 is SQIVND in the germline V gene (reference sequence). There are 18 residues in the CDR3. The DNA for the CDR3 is TGTGCCAGTAGTATAGTTGCCTATCAGGGCCTCATGAACACTGAAGCTTTCTTT. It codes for CASSIVAYQGLMNTEAFF.

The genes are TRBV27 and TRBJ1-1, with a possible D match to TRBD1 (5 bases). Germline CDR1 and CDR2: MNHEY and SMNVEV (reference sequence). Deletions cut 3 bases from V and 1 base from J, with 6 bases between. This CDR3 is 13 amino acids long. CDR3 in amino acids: CASSLTANTEAFF. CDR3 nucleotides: TGTGCCAGCAGTTTGACAGCGAACACTGAAGCTTTCTTT.

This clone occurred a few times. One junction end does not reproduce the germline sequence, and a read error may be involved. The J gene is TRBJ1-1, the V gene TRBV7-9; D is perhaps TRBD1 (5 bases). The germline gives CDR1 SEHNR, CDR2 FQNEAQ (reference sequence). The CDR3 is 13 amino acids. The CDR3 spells CSSSLTGNTEAFF. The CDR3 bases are TGTTCCAGCAGCTTAACAGGGAACACTGAAGCTTTCTTT.

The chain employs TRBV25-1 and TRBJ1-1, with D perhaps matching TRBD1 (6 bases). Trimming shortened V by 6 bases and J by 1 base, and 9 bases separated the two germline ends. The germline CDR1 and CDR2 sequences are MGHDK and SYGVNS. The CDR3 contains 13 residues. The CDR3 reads CASRDRKNTEAFF. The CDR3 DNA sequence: TGTGCCAGCAGAGACAGGAAGAACACTGAAGCTTTCTTT.

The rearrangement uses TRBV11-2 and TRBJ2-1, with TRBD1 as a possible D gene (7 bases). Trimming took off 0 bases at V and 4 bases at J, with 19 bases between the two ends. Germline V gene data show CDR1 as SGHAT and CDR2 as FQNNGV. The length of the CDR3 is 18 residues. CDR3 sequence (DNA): TGTGCCAGCAGCTTAGATTCCCAGAGCAGGGGGGCGTACAATGAGCAGTTCTTC. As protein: CASSLDSQSRGAYNEQFF.

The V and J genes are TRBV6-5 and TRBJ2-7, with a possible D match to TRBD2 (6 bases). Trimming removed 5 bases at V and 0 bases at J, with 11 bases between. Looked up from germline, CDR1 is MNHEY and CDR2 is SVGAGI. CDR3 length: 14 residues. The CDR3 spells CASSRGTGSYEQYF. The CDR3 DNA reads TGTGCCAGCAGTCGCGGGACTGGCTCCTACGAGCAGTACTTC.

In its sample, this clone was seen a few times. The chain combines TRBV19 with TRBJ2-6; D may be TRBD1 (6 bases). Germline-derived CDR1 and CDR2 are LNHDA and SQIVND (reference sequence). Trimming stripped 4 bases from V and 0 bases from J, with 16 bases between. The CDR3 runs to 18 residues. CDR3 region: CASSKGTFGTSGANVLTF. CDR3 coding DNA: TGTGCCAGTAGTAAAGGGACATTCGGGACCTCTGGGGCCAACGTCCTGACTTTC.

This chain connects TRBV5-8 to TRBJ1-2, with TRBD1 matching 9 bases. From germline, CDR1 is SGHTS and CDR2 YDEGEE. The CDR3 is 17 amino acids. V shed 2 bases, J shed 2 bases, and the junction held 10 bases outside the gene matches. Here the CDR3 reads CASSFKQGAYKNYGYTF. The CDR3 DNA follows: TGTGCCAGCAGCTTTAAACAGGGGGCTTACAAAAACTATGGCTACACCTTC.

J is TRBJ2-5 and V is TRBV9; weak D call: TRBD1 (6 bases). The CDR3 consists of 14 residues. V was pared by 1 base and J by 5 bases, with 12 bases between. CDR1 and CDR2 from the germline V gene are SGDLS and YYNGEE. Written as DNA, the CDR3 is TGTGCCAGCAGCGTAAGCAGGGGTGGCGAGACCCAGTACTTC. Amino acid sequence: CASSVSRGGETQYF.

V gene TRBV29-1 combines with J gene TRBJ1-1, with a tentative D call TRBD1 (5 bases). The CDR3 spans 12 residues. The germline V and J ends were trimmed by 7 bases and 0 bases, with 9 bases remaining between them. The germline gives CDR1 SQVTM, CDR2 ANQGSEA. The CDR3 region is CSGQTMNTEAFF. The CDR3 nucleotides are TGCAGCGGACAGACCATGAACACTGAAGCTTTCTTT.

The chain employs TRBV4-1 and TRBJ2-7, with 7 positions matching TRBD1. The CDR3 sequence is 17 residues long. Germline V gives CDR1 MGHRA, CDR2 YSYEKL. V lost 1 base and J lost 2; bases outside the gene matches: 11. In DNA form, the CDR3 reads TGCGCCAGCAGCCAAGCCCAAGGGACAGTGCGGGCCTACGAGCAGTACTTC. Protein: CASSQAQGTVRAYEQYF.

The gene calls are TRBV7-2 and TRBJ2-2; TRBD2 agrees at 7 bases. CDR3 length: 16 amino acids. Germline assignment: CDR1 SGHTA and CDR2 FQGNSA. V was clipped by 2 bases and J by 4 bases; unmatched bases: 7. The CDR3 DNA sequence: TGTGCCAGCAGCTTAAGTGGGGGGGGTGGCACCGGGGAGCTGTTTTTT. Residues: CASSLSGGGGTGELFF.

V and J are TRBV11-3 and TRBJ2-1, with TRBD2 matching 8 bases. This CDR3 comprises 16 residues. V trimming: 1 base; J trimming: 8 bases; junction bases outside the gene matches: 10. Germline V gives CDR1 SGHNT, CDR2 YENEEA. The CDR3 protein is CASSLGTGGRRDEQFF. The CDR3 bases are TGTGCCAGCAGCTTAGGTACGGGAGGGCGCAGAGATGAGCAGTTCTTC.

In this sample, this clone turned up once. This CDR3 is CASSFGGSYNEQFF. CDR3 sequence (DNA): TGCGCCAGCAGCTTCGGGGGTTCCTACAATGAGCAGTTCTTC. V gene TRBV5-1 combines with J gene TRBJ2-1; D may be TRBD2 (6 bases). The V end lost 2 bases, the J end lost 1 base, and 7 bases lay between the germline ends. In germline, CDR1 is SGHRS, CDR2 YFSETQ. The CDR3 length is 14 residues. Variable domain in full (rest from reference TRBV5-1 and TRBJ2-1): KAGVTQTPRYLIKTRGQQVTLSCSPISGHRSVSWYQQTPGQGLQFLFEYFSETQRNKGNFPGRFSGRQFSNSRSEMNVSTLELGDSALYLCASSFGGSYNEQFFGPGTRLTVL.

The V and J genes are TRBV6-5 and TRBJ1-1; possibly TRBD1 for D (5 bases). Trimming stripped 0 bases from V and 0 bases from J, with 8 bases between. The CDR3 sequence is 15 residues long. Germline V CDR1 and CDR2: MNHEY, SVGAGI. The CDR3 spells CASSYSGRMNTEAFF. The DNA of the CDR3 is TGTGCCAGCAGTTACTCGGGGCGGATGAACACTGAAGCTTTCTTT.

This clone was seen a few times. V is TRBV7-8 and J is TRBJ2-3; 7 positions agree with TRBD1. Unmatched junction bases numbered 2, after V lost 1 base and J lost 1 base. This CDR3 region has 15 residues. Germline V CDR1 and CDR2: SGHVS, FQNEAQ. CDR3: CASSLGTGRTDTQYF. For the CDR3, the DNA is TGTGCCAGCAGCTTAGGGACAGGCCGCACAGATACGCAGTATTTT.

CDR3: CAISELDLEQFF. Written as DNA, the CDR3 is TGTGCCATCAGTGAGTTAGACTTGGAGCAGTTCTTC. The chain employs TRBV10-3 and TRBJ2-1; D gene uncertain. V was trimmed by 1 base and J by 10 bases, leaving 8 bases between them. This CDR3 has 12 residues. Germline-derived CDR1 and CDR2 are ENHRY and SYGVKD.